This note documents a single T cell receptor beta chain sequence. Its specific antigen is unknown. Looking up the germline V gene yields CDR1 SGHRS and CDR2 YFSETQ. From its cysteine to its phenylalanine, the CDR3 spans 13 amino acids. No DNA is recorded. This record comes from a study of monozygotic twins with inflammatory bowel disease (dated by TCRdb to the late 2010s). Context from the whole study: In total, 28 monozygotic twin pairs made up the full study: 19 Danish pairs, all IBD-discordant, plus nine German pairs, of which four were IBD-concordant and five were IBD-discordant. Within discordant pairs, disease-associated traits were sought mainly by comparing IBD patients with their genetically identical healthy co-twins. Each individual had, on average, about 151 000 unique TCRalpha sequences and 181 000 unique TCRbeta sequences available for analysis. Findings and caveats that apply to the study as a whole: Repertoire similarity did not differ between concordant and discordant twins, possibly due to limited statistical power. The analysis was unable to tell different T cell subtypes apart. IBD patients had lower TCRbeta repertoire diversity, measured by the inverse Simpson index, than their healthy co-twins. Because patients were on differing immunosuppressive treatments, the repertoires may have picked up extra background noise and inter-individual variability. IBD patients shared fewer clonotypes with other individuals than healthy twins did, most markedly in patients showing signs of disease activity. The results gave no support for a single strong signal or clonotype linked to IBD.

From each donor, a roughly 2.3 ml peripheral blood sample was collected into PAXgene tubes and stored at -80 degrees C. Total RNA was isolated from whole blood with the PAXgene blood miRNA kit on an automated QIAcube, without T cell sorting. Peripheral blood from monozygotic twin pairs, either concordant or discordant for inflammatory bowel disease, underwent deep TCRalpha and TCRbeta repertoire profiling that used unique molecular barcoding. Smoking habits were recorded for all twin pairs, and individuals were classified as current, former or never smokers. The library was prepared using 5' RACE. For each TCR library, around 3,800 ng of total RNA was used. cDNA was synthesized with SMARTScribe reverse transcriptase in eight separate reactions per sample. During cDNA synthesis, template switching was used to introduce unique molecular identifiers that contained a 6-nucleotide sample barcode. TCRalpha and TCRbeta cDNA was amplified in two nested PCRs of roughly 17 and 9 cycles, and bead purification was carried out after each PCR. Before amplification, the cDNA was treated with uracil DNA-glycosylase and purified using the QIAquick PCR purification kit. The second PCR added Illumina TruSeq-compatible adapters along with sample-specific barcodes. TapeStation and Qubit were used to check library quality and concentration, and 4 to 6.5 ng of each library went into the pool. Sequencing of the pooled libraries was done on an Illumina HiSeq2500 single-index Rapid Run using custom sequencing primers and 2 x 100 bp reads. The study's processing was this. PCR and sequencing errors were corrected by UMI-based consensus assembly using MiGEC version 1.2.6. V(D)J alignment, clonotype assembly and CDR3 extraction were performed with MiXCR version 2.1.1. Normalisation of gene usage, clonotype sharing and MAIT/NKT TCR abundance was achieved by analysing the top 1000, 10 000 and 20 000 clonotypes per sample. After downsampling to 27 000 UMIs, diversity was calculated as the inverse Simpson index using the vegan R package. Paired Mann-Whitney U tests were applied to discordant twin pairs, with Benjamini-Hochberg correction for multiple testing. Following TCRdb reprocessing, every CDR3 protein sequence forms one entry, and DNA is not provided. V and J calls and clone size were set by TCRdb, not the authors. This sample's listing comprises under 150,000 distinct CDR3 sequences. Under 2.5% of the sample is taken by the ten largest.

This receptor chain uses TRBV5-1 and TRBJ1-4; TCRdb's assignment of TRBD1 cannot be checked, as there is no DNA. Input material: blood. This sequence was found in a human donor with ulcerative colitis or Crohn's disease, or a healthy co-twin of an affected twin (not recorded which). The CDR3 reads CASSLGRNEKLFF.